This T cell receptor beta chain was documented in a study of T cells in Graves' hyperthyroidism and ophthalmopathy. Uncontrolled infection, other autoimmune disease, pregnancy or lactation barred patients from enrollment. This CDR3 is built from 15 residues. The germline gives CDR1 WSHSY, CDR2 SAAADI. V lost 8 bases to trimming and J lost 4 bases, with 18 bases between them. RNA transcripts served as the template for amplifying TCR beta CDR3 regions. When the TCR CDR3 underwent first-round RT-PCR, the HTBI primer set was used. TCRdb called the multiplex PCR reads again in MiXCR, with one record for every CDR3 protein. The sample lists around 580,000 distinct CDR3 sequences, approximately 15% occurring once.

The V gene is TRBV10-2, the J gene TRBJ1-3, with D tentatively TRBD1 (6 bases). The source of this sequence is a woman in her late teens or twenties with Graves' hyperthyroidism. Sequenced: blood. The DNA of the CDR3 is TGCGCCAGCTTAACCGGGACAAACCACGGAAACACCATATATTTT. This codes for CASLTGTNHGNTIYF.